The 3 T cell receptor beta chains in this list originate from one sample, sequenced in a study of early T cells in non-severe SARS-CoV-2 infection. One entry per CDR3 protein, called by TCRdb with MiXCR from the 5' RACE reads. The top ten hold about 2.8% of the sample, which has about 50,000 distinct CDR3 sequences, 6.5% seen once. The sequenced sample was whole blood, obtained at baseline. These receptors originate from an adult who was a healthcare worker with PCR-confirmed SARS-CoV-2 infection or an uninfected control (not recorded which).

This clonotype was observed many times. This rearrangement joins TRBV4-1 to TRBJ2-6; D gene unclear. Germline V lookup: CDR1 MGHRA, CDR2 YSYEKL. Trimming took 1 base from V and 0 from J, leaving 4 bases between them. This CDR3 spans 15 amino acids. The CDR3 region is CASSQGPSGANVLTF. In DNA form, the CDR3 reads TGCGCCAGCAGCCAAGGGCCCTCTGGGGCCAACGTCCTGACTTTC.

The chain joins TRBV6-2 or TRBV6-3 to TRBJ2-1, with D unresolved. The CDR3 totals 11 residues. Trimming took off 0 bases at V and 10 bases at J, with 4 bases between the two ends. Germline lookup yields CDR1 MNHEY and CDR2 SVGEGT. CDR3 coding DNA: TGTGCCAGCAGTTACTCTGGCGAGCAGTTCTTC. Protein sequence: CASSYSGEQFF.

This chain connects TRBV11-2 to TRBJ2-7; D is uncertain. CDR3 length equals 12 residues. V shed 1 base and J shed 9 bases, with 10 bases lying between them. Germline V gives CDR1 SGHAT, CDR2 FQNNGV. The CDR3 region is CASSLVLPSQYF. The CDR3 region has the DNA TGTGCCAGCAGCTTAGTTCTCCCCTCGCAGTACTTC.